A selection of T cell receptor beta chains follows, all from one sample in a study of CD8 T cells in Susac syndrome. TCRdb re-called the immunoSEQ multiplex PCR reads through MiXCR, storing one row per CDR3 protein. The sample has more than 100,000 distinct CDR3 sequences, 96% seen once. The sample taken for sequencing was CD4+ T cells from PBMCs. These TCRs come from a human donor with Susac syndrome. Both conserved end residues are part of each CDR3. D genes are given only for firm matches. A row's size may be missing; if present it is once, few, many or a size class.

j_call: TRBJ2-2
d_call: .
v_call: TRBV12-3/TRBV12-4
clone_size: .
cdr3_nt: TGTGCCAGCAGTTTTTTTCTAGCGAGTACTGGGGAGCTGTTTTTT
cdr3_aa: CASSFFLASTGELFF

j_call: TRBJ2-7
d_call: .
v_call: TRBV3-1
clone_size: .
cdr3_nt: TGTGCCGCCGGGCCGGGGGCGCGCGAGCAGTACTTC
cdr3_aa: CAAGPGAREQYF

j_call: TRBJ2-2
d_call: TRBD1
v_call: TRBV29-1
clone_size: once
cdr3_nt: TGCAGCGTAACGCGACAGGGCAGGAACACCGGGGAGCTGTTTTTT
cdr3_aa: CSVTRQGRNTGELFF

j_call: TRBJ2-5
d_call: .
v_call: TRBV7-9
clone_size: .
cdr3_nt: TGTGCCAGCAGCTTAGTTGGGGGGCAAGAGACCCAGTACTTC
cdr3_aa: CASSLVGGQETQYF

j_call: TRBJ2-2
d_call: .
v_call: TRBV24-1
clone_size: .
cdr3_nt: TGTGCCACCAGTGATACGGGGAACACCGGGGAGCTGTTTTTT
cdr3_aa: CATSDTGNTGELFF

j_call: TRBJ1-2
d_call: .
v_call: TRBV20-1
clone_size: .
cdr3_nt: TGCAGTGCTAGAGATCCCCACAGGGCCAACTATGGCTACACCTTC
cdr3_aa: CSARDPHRANYGYTF

j_call: TRBJ2-5
d_call: .
v_call: TRBV2
clone_size: .
cdr3_nt: TGTGCCAGCAGCCGAGGGACCGCGGGGCAAGAGACCCAGTACTTC
cdr3_aa: CASSRGTAGQETQYF

j_call: TRBJ2-3
d_call: .
v_call: TRBV7-2
clone_size: .
cdr3_nt: TGTGCCAGCAGCTTCATGGGAAGTAGCGATACGCAGTATTTT
cdr3_aa: CASSFMGSSDTQYF

j_call: TRBJ2-2
d_call: .
v_call: TRBV20-1
clone_size: .
cdr3_nt: TGCAGTGCCTCCGGATGGGTGAACACCGGGGAGCTGTTTTTT
cdr3_aa: CSASGWVNTGELFF

j_call: TRBJ2-3
d_call: .
v_call: TRBV5-1
clone_size: .
cdr3_nt: TGCGCCAGCAGCCCGGAGGCAGGGAGAGATACGCAGTATTTT
cdr3_aa: CASSPEAGRDTQYF

j_call: TRBJ2-6
d_call: TRBD2
v_call: TRBV27
clone_size: once
cdr3_nt: TGTGCCAGCAGTTTAGCGGGGGGGGCTGGGGCCAACGTCCTGACTTTC
cdr3_aa: CASSLAGGAGANVLTF

j_call: TRBJ2-7
d_call: TRBD2
v_call: TRBV9
clone_size: .
cdr3_nt: TGTGCCAGCAGCGTAGGAACGGGAGGGCCCTACGAGCAGTACTTC
cdr3_aa: CASSVGTGGPYEQYF

j_call: TRBJ2-1
d_call: TRBD1
v_call: TRBV7-2
clone_size: few
cdr3_nt: TGTGCCAGCAGGGGGACAGGGTACAGTGAGCAGTTCTTC
cdr3_aa: CASRGTGYSEQFF

j_call: TRBJ2-3
d_call: TRBD1
v_call: TRBV11-3
clone_size: .
cdr3_nt: TGTGCCAGCAGCTTAGGCCGGGACAGTGTCACAGATACGCAGTATTTT
cdr3_aa: CASSLGRDSVTDTQYF

j_call: TRBJ2-5
d_call: .
v_call: TRBV18
clone_size: once
cdr3_nt: TGTGCCAGCTCACCCCCCTCGAGGGAGACCCAGTACTTC
cdr3_aa: CASSPPSRETQYF

j_call: TRBJ2-3
d_call: TRBD2
v_call: TRBV9
clone_size: .
cdr3_nt: TGTGCCAGCAGCGTAGCACTAGCGGGAGGTCCCCACACAGATACGCAGTATTTT
cdr3_aa: CASSVALAGGPHTDTQYF